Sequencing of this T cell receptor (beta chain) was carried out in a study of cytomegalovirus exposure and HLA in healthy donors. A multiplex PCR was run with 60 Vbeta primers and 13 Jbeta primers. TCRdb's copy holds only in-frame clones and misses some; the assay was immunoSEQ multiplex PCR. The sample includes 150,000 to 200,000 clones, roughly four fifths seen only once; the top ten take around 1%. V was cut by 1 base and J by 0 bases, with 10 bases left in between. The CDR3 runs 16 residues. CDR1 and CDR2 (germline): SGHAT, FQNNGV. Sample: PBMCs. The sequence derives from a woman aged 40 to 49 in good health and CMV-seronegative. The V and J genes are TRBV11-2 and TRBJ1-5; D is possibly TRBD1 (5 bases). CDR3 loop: CASSLGAGYSNQPQHF. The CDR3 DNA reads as TGTGCCAGCAGCTTAGGGGCAGGGTATAGCAATCAGCCCCAGCATTTT. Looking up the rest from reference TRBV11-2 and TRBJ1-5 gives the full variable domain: EAGVAQSPRYKIIEKRQSVAFWCNPISGHATLYWYQQILGQGPKLLIQFQNNGVVDDSQLPKDRFSAERLKGVDSTLKIQPAKLEDSAVYLCASSLGAGYSNQPQHFGDGTRLSIL.